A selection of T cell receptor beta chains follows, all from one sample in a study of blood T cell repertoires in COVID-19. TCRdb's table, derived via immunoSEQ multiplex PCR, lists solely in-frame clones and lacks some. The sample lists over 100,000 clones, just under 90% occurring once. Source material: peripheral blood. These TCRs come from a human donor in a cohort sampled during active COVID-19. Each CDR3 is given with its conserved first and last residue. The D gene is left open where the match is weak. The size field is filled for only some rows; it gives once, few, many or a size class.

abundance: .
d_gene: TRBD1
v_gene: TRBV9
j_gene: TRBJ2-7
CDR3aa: CASSSGTGTEQYF
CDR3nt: TGTGCCAGCAGCTCCGGGACAGGGACCGAGCAGTACTTC

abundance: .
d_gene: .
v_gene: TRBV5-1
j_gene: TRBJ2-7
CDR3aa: CASSLESAPGYEQYF
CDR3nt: TGCGCCAGCAGCTTGGAGTCCGCCCCGGGGTACGAGCAGTACTTC

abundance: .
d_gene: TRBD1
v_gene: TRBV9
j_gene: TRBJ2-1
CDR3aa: CASSVGGQGAYEQFF
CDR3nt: TGTGCCAGCAGCGTAGGGGGGCAGGGGGCCTATGAGCAGTTCTTC

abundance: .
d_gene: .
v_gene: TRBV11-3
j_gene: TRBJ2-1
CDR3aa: CASSLDKRVDEQFF
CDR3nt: TGTGCCAGCAGCTTAGATAAGAGGGTCGATGAGCAGTTCTTC

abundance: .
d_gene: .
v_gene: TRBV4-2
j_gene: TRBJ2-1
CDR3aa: CASSLERVEQFF
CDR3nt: TGTGCCAGCAGCCTCGAGAGGGTTGAGCAGTTCTTC

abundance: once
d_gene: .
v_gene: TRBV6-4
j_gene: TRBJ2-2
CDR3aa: CASSTEGHTGELFF
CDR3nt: TGTGCCAGCAGTACGGAGGGGCACACCGGGGAGCTGTTTTTT

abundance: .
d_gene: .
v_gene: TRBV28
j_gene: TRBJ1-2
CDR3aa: CASSLPEGAGYTF
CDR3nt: TGTGCCAGCAGTTTACCCGAAGGAGCCGGCTACACCTTC

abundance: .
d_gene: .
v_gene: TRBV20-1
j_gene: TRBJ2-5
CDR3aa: CSARVGETQYF
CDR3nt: TGCAGTGCTAGAGTCGGAGAGACCCAGTACTTC

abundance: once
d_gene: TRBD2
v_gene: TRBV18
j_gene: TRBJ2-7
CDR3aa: CASSPARGGLDEQYF
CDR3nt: TGTGCCAGCTCACCAGCGCGGGGGGGCCTCGACGAGCAGTACTTC

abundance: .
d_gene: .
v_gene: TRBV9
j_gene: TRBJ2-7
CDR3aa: CASSALGEREQYF
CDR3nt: TGTGCCAGCAGCGCCCTAGGGGAAAGGGAGCAGTACTTC

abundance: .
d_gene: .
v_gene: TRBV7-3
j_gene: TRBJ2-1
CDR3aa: CASSLEARSEQFF
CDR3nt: TGTGCCAGCAGCCTGGAGGCTAGGTCTGAGCAGTTCTTC

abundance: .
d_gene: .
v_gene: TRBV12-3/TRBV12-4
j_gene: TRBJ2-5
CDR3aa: CASSWRIQETQYF
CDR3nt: TGTGCCAGCAGTTGGAGAATCCAAGAGACCCAGTACTTC

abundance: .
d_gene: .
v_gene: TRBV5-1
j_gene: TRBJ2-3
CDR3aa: CASRETSTDTQYF
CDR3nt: TGCGCCAGCAGGGAGACTAGCACAGATACGCAGTATTTT

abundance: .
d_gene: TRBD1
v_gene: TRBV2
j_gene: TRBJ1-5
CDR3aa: CASSDDRDYQPQHF
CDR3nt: TGTGCCAGCAGTGACGACAGGGACTATCAGCCCCAGCATTTT

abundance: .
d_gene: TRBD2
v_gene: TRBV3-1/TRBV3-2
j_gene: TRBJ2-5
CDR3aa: CASSRPSTAGGRETQYF
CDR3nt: TGTGCCAGCAGCCGCCCATCGACAGCGGGAGGCCGAGAGACCCAGTACTTC

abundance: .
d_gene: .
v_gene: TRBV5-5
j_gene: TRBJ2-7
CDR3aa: CASSLGQLYIEGEQYF
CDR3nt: TGTGCCAGCAGCTTAGGACAGCTATACATCGAGGGTGAGCAGTACTTC